This is a list of T cell receptor beta chains from one sample in a study of long-term antiretroviral therapy in people with HIV. Some clones are missing from TCRdb's copy, which holds only in-frame ones; the method was immunoSEQ multiplex PCR. The profile shows 20,000 to 25,000 clones, around 80% of them singletons. Source: unsorted PBMCs, taken 4.1 years after starting antiretroviral therapy. Receptors originate from a woman aged 40 to 50 with HIV. The CDR3 runs from the conserved cysteine through the conserved F or W. Each record gives: J gene, V gene, D gene, clone size, CDR3 protein, CDR3 DNA. A D gene is named only where the DNA matches it firmly. Clone sizes are given selectively: once, few, many, or a class where the clone is expanded.

TRBJ1-5	TRBV5-1	NA	NA	CASSLFGDDNQPQHF	TGCGCCAGCAGCTTGTTTGGAGACGACAATCAGCCCCAGCATTTT
TRBJ1-1	TRBV29-1	NA	NA	CSVRRTGTEAFF	TGCAGCGTTCGTAGAACGGGCACTGAAGCTTTCTTT
TRBJ2-5	TRBV2	NA	NA	CASRARPNQETQYF	TGTGCCAGCAGGGCCCGCCCCAACCAAGAGACCCAGTACTTC
TRBJ1-2	TRBV6-5	NA	NA	CASSARESYGYTF	TGTGCCAGCAGTGCACGGGAATCCTATGGCTACACCTTC
TRBJ2-7	TRBV6-5	TRBD1	NA	CASGQGRGHEQYF	TGTGCCAGCGGACAGGGAAGGGGCCACGAGCAGTACTTC
TRBJ2-5	TRBV6-5	NA	NA	CASSYGGTETQYF	TGTGCCAGCAGTTACGGGGGAACGGAGACCCAGTACTTC
TRBJ2-3	TRBV19	NA	NA	CASSFRDRSTDTQYF	TGTGCCAGTAGTTTCCGGGACCGAAGCACAGATACGCAGTATTTT
TRBJ1-2	TRBV27	TRBD1	few	CASSLDGTGVNYGYTF	TGTGCCAGCAGTCTCGATGGGACAGGGGTTAACTATGGCTACACCTTC
TRBJ1-5	TRBV27	NA	NA	CASSPPDQPQHF	TGTGCCAGCAGTCCCCCCGATCAGCCCCAGCATTTT
TRBJ1-6	TRBV13	NA	NA	CASSLGDRDNSPLHF	TGTGCCAGCAGCTTAGGCGACAGAGATAATTCACCCCTCCACTTT
TRBJ1-1	TRBV4-1	NA	NA	CASSQGPNTEAFF	TGCGCCAGCAGTCAGGGACCGAACACTGAAGCTTTCTTT
TRBJ2-5	TRBV19	TRBD2	NA	CASSTLAGNIQETQYF	TGTGCCAGTAGTACACTAGCGGGGAACATTCAAGAGACCCAGTACTTC
TRBJ2-5	TRBV5-4	NA	NA	CASSPGVGGKETQYF	TGTGCCAGCAGCCCGGGGGTCGGGGGAAAAGAGACCCAGTACTTC
TRBJ1-3	TRBV5-6	NA	NA	CASSLRGQLSGNTIYF	TGTGCCAGCAGCTTGAGGGGCCAACTCTCTGGAAACACCATATATTTT
TRBJ2-7	TRBV5-1	NA	few	CASSLFGYEQYF	TGCGCCAGCAGCTTGTTCGGCTACGAGCAGTACTTC
TRBJ1-4	TRBV30	TRBD1	NA	CAWSLLTGGNEKLFF	TGTGCCTGGAGTCTGTTGACAGGGGGGAATGAAAAACTGTTTTTT
TRBJ2-5	TRBV6-5	TRBD1	NA	CASSPGQGTPETQYF	TGTGCCAGCAGTCCCGGACAGGGGACACCGGAGACCCAGTACTTC
TRBJ1-1	TRBV23-1	NA	NA	CASSQTPGLLPEAFF	TGCGCCAGCAGTCAAACCCCAGGGCTCCTCCCTGAAGCTTTCTTT
TRBJ1-5	TRBV12-5	NA	few	CASGLLPTGRSNQPQHF	TGTGCTAGTGGTTTGCTCCCGACAGGCAGGAGTAATCAGCCCCAGCATTTT
TRBJ2-1	TRBV11-3	NA	NA	CASSLGGGSNEQFF	TGTGCCAGCAGCTTGGGTGGGGGGTCAAATGAGCAGTTCTTC
TRBJ1-5	TRBV6-5	TRBD1	NA	CASSYWDRVYQHF	TGTGCCAGCAGTTACTGGGACAGAGTCTACCAGCATTTT
TRBJ1-1	TRBV5-4	TRBD1	NA	CASSLQGAKAFF	TGTGCCAGCAGCCTGCAGGGGGCGAAAGCTTTCTTT
TRBJ2-1	TRBV4-1	NA	NA	CASSQGVLGRMVDEQFF	TGCGCCAGCAGCCAAGGGGTCCTGGGGAGGATGGTGGATGAGCAGTTCTTC
TRBJ2-5	TRBV7-9	NA	NA	CASKGEETQYF	TGTGCCAGCAAGGGAGAAGAGACCCAGTACTTC
TRBJ1-1	TRBV6-5	NA	once	CASRRGVANTEAFF	TGTGCCAGCAGACGAGGGGTGGCGAACACTGAAGCTTTCTTT
TRBJ2-7	TRBV2	NA	NA	CASSDKGPYEQYF	TGTGCCAGCAGTGACAAGGGGCCCTACGAGCAGTACTTC
TRBJ1-1	TRBV11-2	TRBD1	NA	CASSLGDRGRATNTEAFF	TGTGCCAGCAGCTTAGGGGACAGGGGGCGCGCAACGAACACTGAAGCTTTCTTT
TRBJ1-4	TRBV27	NA	NA	CASSVTHGKLFF	TGTGCCAGCAGCGTAACACACGGAAAACTGTTTTTT
TRBJ1-1	TRBV5-5	TRBD1	NA	CASILWEGATEAFF	TGTGCCAGCATCCTATGGGAGGGGGCCACTGAAGCTTTCTTT
TRBJ2-1	TRBV2	NA	NA	CASSETNYNEQFF	TGTGCCAGCAGCGAGACAAATTACAATGAGCAGTTCTTC
TRBJ2-7	TRBV27	NA	once	CASSFVIGSEQYF	TGTGCCAGCAGTTTTGTTATCGGGAGCGAGCAGTACTTC
TRBJ2-7	TRBV6-1	TRBD1	NA	CASSTYRGSSYEQYF	TGTGCCAGCAGTACTTACAGGGGGAGCTCCTACGAGCAGTACTTC
TRBJ2-7	TRBV11-3	NA	NA	CASSLGRPSYEQYF	TGTGCCAGCAGCTTAGGGAGACCCTCTTACGAGCAGTACTTC
TRBJ1-2	TRBV2	NA	NA	CASRAIRSTGIGDGGYTF	TGTGCCAGCAGAGCAATTCGGAGTACAGGGATCGGTGATGGAGGCTACACCTTC
TRBJ2-7	TRBV7-9	TRBD2	NA	CASSLAGLAVYEQYF	TGTGCCAGCAGCTTGGCGGGACTAGCGGTCTACGAGCAGTACTTC
TRBJ2-3	TRBV25-1	NA	NA	CASSEYGTDTQYF	TGTGCCAGCAGTGAATATGGCACAGATACGCAGTATTTT
TRBJ2-7	TRBV6-5	TRBD1	NA	CASRPGGRYEQYF	TGTGCCAGCAGACCAGGGGGCAGGTACGAGCAGTACTTC
TRBJ1-1	TRBV6-1	NA	NA	CASSAKHKNTEAFF	TGTGCCAGCAGTGCGAAACACAAGAACACTGAAGCTTTCTTT
TRBJ2-5	TRBV4-2	TRBD2	NA	CASSQFLAGGGQETQYF	TGTGCCAGCAGCCAATTCTTAGCGGGAGGGGGACAAGAGACCCAGTACTTC
TRBJ2-5	TRBV5-8	TRBD1	NA	CASSSDRVGPKETQYF	TGTGCCAGCAGTTCGGACAGGGTCGGTCCAAAAGAGACCCAGTACTTC
TRBJ2-3	TRBV18	NA	NA	CASSPARATDTQYF	TGTGCCAGCTCACCCGCGCGGGCCACAGATACGCAGTATTTT
TRBJ2-1	TRBV7-9	NA	NA	CASSYSGEYNEQFF	TGTGCCAGCAGCTACTCGGGGGAGTACAATGAGCAGTTCTTC
TRBJ2-7	TRBV6-6	NA	NA	CASSSGTGPYEQYF	TGTGCCAGCAGTTCAGGGACGGGACCCTACGAGCAGTACTTC
TRBJ2-7	TRBV18	TRBD2	NA	CASSPLGTSGNEQYF	TGTGCCAGCTCACCGCTCGGAACTAGCGGAAACGAGCAGTACTTC
TRBJ2-6	TRBV7-7	NA	NA	CASSSRLPQSRANVLTF	TGTGCCAGCAGCTCTAGGTTGCCACAAAGTCGGGCCAACGTCCTGACTTTC
TRBJ2-1	TRBV6-5	NA	NA	CASRWTRYNEQFF	TGTGCCAGCAGGTGGACGCGTTACAATGAGCAGTTCTTC
TRBJ2-2	TRBV15	NA	NA	CATSSSPWRNTGELFF	TGTGCCACCAGCAGCTCCCCTTGGAGGAACACCGGGGAGCTGTTTTTT
TRBJ2-1	TRBV4-1	TRBD1	NA	CASSHPEGGAHNEQFF	TGCGCCAGCAGCCACCCCGAAGGGGGCGCGCACAATGAGCAGTTCTTC
TRBJ2-4	TRBV19	NA	NA	CASSTGPTMPAKNIQYF	TGTGCCAGTAGCACCGGGCCAACCATGCCAGCCAAAAACATTCAGTACTTC
TRBJ2-7	TRBV30	TRBD1	few	CAWSVGTGAYEQYF	TGTGCCTGGAGTGTTGGGACAGGCGCCTACGAGCAGTACTTC
TRBJ2-7	TRBV7-9	NA	few	CASSFIWYEQYF	TGTGCCAGCAGCTTTATTTGGTACGAGCAGTACTTC
TRBJ1-6	TRBV9	NA	NA	CASSVAGRPGEILSPLHF	TGTGCCAGCAGCGTCGCAGGCCGACCGGGGGAAATTCTTTCACCCCTCCACTTT